This T cell receptor beta chain was recovered during a study of blood T cell repertoires in COVID-19. Background on the study: Sites across the United States, Italy and Spain contributed samples from acute and convalescent COVID-19. Sample material is recorded as cDNA or gDNA derived from T cells, B-cell-depleted T cells, or PBMCs.

Source study methods: Amplification from reference gene primers served as the basis for estimated nucleated cell counts. Sequencing was performed with immunoSEQ multiplex PCR; in TCRdb, only in-frame clones are kept and a portion is missing. V, J and clone size are those of that table, while D and trimming were read from the DNA. This table has just over 150,000 clones, 75% to 90% appearing once. Looked up from germline, CDR1 is MDHEN and CDR2 is SYDVKM. The CDR3 has 15 amino acids. Trimming took 4 bases from V and 2 from J; bases not matched to a gene: 8. This rearrangement joins TRBV28 to TRBJ2-7, with 7 positions matching TRBD1. The clonotype comes from a human donor with acute or convalescent COVID-19. The donor label of this sample is uncertain. Sequencing was done on a sample of peripheral blood. This CDR3 is CASSSPGQNTYEQYF. Here the CDR3 DNA reads TGTGCCAGCAGTTCCCCGGGACAGAATACCTACGAGCAGTACTTC.